This entry is about one T cell receptor (beta chain). Its antigen is currently unknown. The CDR3 spans 14 residues. Looked up from germline, CDR1 is SGHTA and CDR2 is FQGNSA. V gave up 1 base and J gave up 5 bases, with 9 bases separating them. The method was immunoSEQ multiplex PCR; TCRdb's version includes in-frame clones alone and lacks a portion of them. The data contain roughly 84,000 clones, roughly nine tenths of them singletons. The record originates from a study of T cell responses to AZD1222 COVID-19 vaccine. Study findings and constraints: After two AZD1222 doses, spike-specific TCR breadth and depth rose versus day 0.

The rearrangement links TRBV7-2 to TRBJ1-5; D is undetermined. Sequenced here: peripheral blood, sampled 28 days after the second AZD1222 dose. This TCR derives from an adult who received the AZD1222 COVID-19 vaccine. CDR3 region: CASSLDHSYQPQHF. For the CDR3, the DNA is TGTGCCAGCAGCTTAGATCACTCCTATCAGCCCCAGCATTTT.